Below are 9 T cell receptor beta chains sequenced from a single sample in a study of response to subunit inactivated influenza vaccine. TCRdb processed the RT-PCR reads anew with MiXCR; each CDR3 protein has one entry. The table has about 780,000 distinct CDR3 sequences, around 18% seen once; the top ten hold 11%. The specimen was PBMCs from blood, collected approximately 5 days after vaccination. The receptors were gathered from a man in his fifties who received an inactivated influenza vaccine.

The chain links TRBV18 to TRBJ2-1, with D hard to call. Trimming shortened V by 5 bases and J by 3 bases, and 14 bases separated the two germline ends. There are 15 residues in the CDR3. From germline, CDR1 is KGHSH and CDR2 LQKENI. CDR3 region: CASSTSGPNYNEQFF. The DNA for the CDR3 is TGTGCCAGCTCAACTTCCGGGCCTAACTACAATGAGCAGTTCTTC.

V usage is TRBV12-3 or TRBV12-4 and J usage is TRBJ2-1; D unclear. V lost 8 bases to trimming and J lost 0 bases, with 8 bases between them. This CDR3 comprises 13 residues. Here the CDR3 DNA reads TGTGCCAGCGGCCGTAGCTCCTACAATGAGCAGTTCTTC. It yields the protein CASGRSSYNEQFF.

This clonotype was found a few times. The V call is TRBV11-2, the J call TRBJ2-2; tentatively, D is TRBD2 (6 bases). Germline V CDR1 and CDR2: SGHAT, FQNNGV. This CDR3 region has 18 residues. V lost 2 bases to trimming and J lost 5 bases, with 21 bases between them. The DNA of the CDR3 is TGTGCCAGCAGCTTAACTAGGAGGGGATCCGGGTTAACCGGGGAGCTGTTTTTT. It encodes CASSLTRRGSGLTGELFF. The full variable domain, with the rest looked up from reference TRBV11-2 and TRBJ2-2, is EAGVAQSPRYKIIEKRQSVAFWCNPISGHATLYWYQQILGQGPKLLIQFQNNGVVDDSQLPKDRFSAERLKGVDSTLKIQPAKLEDSAVYLCASSLTRRGSGLTGELFFGEGSRLTVL.

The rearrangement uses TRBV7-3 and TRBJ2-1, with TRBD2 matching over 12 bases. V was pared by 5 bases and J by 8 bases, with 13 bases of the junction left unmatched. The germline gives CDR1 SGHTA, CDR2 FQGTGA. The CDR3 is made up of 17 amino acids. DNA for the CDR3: TGTGCCAGCAGCCCTCGAGTGCGGCTAGCGGGAGGGTATGAGCAGTTCTTC. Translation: CASSPRVRLAGGYEQFF.

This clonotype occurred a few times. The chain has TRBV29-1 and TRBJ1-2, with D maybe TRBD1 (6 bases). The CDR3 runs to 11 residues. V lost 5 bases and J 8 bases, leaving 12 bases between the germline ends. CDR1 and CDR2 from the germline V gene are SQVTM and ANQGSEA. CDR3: CSVITGPGYTF. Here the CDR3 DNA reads TGCAGCGTTATAACAGGGCCCGGCTACACCTTC.

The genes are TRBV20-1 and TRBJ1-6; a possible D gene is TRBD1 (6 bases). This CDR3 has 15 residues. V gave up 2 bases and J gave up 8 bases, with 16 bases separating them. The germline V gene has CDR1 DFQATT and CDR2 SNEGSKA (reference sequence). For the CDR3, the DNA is TGCAGTGCTAGAAGCCGTGGGGCAGGGGATTCACCCCTCCACTTT. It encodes CSARSRGAGDSPLHF.

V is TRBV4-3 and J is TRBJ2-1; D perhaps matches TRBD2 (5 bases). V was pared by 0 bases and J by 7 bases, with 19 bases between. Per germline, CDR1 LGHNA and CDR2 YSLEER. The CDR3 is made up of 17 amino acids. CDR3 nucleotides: TGCGCCAGCAGCCAAGATCCGATTAGCGCCCTGGGGAATGAGCAGTTCTTC. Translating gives CASSQDPISALGNEQFF.

CDR3 DNA sequence: TGTGCCAGCAGCAAGGACTACGAGCAGTACTTC. Amino acids: CASSKDYEQYF. The rearrangement links TRBV7-9 to TRBJ2-7, with D unresolved. V was clipped by 5 bases and J by 3 bases, with 5 bases between them. CDR1 is SEHNR, CDR2 FQNEAQ, per germline (reference sequence). There are 11 residues in the CDR3.

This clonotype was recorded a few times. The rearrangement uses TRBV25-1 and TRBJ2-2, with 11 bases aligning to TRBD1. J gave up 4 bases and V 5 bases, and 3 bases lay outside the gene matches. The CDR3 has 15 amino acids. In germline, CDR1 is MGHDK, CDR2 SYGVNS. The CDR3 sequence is CASSWGQGVTGELFF. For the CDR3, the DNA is TGTGCCAGCAGTTGGGGACAGGGGGTCACCGGGGAGCTGTTTTTT.